This section outlines one T cell receptor beta chain sequence together with its context. The ends lost 5 bases at V and 2 bases at J; junction bases unmatched: 4. CDR1 is SGHTA, CDR2 FQGNSA, per germline. The CDR3 contains 14 residues. The assay was immunoSEQ multiplex PCR, and TCRdb's table has in-frame clones only and misses some. The sample holds 190,000 or so clones, over 80% seen once. The source of the sample is a study of control samples from healthy donors and cancer patients. This chain links TRBV7-2 with TRBJ2-3, with 7 positions matching TRBD2. This receptor was taken from a man aged 18 to 30 in good health. The material sequenced was blood. The CDR3 nucleotides read TGTGCCAGCAGCCCCCGGGACTACACAGATACGCAGTATTTT. This sequence encodes CASSPRDYTDTQYF.